A single sample is the source of the 18 T cell receptor beta chains below, sequenced in a study of T cells expressing NK-cell markers. TCRdb re-called the 5' RACE reads and shows each CDR3 protein once, DNA omitted. The sample holds some 340,000 distinct CDR3 sequences. What was sequenced was blood T cells: a sorted CD56 or NKG2C T cell subset, CD4+ or CD8+ T cells, or bulk PBMC T cells (not recorded which). The receptor source for this set is a man aged 18-69 years in good health.

This sequence joins TRBV6-5 and TRBJ1-2. The CDR3 covers 16 residues. Germline values: CDR1 MNHEY, CDR2 SVGAGI. The CDR3 protein is CASSYSGGPLNYGYTF.

The chain joins TRBV11-1 to TRBJ2-4. CDR3 length: 14 residues. CDR1 SGHAT and CDR2 FQDESV come from the germline V gene (reference sequence). The CDR3 spells CASSSISVGNIQYF. The full variable domain, its missing parts supplied by reference TRBV11-1 and TRBJ2-4, is EAEVAQSPRYKITEKSQAVAFWCDPISGHATLYWYRQILGQGPELLVQFQDESVVDDSQLPKDRFSAERLKGVDSTLKIQPAELGDSAMYLCASSSISVGNIQYFGAGTRLSVL.

The CDR3 is CASSFLSDYEQYF. The chain joins TRBV5-6 to TRBJ2-7. Looked up from germline, CDR1 is SGHDT and CDR2 is YYEEEE. This CDR3 has 13 amino acids.

V is TRBV2 and J is TRBJ1-2; without DNA, the TCRdb call of TRBD1 cannot be checked. The CDR3 covers 14 residues. Germline CDR1 reads SNHLY; CDR2 reads FYNNEI. The CDR3 sequence: CASNLDRGGYGYTF.

This rearrangement joins TRBV28 to TRBJ2-3; the D gene TCRdb calls, TRBD1, cannot be checked with no DNA. The CDR3 runs 15 residues. Germline V gene lookup returns CDR1 MDHEN and CDR2 SYDVKM. The chain's CDR3 is CASSLTGGGPDTQYF.

The V and J genes are TRBV7-9 and TRBJ1-2; TCRdb's assignment of TRBD1 cannot be checked, as there is no DNA. The CDR3 is 16 amino acids. Germline CDR1 and CDR2: SEHNR and FQNEAQ (reference sequence). The CDR3 sequence is CASSLGGQGANYGYTF.

V usage is TRBV12-3 or TRBV12-4 and J usage is TRBJ2-1; the TCRdb D gene call, TRBD1, has no DNA to confirm it. The CDR3 covers 15 residues. CDR3 loop: CASSPRQRGANEQFF.

The chain uses TRBV20-1 and TRBJ2-7; the D call of TRBD1 rests on TCRdb alone, since no DNA is present to check it. The germline CDR1 and CDR2 sequences are DFQATT and SNEGSKA (reference sequence). The CDR3 is 14 residues long. This CDR3 reads CSARFQTGLYEQYF.

The V call is TRBV2, the J call TRBJ2-7. The germline V gene has CDR1 SNHLY and CDR2 FYNNEI. The CDR3 consists of 11 residues. The CDR3 is CASSVTYEQYF.

J is TRBJ2-1 and V is TRBV15; the D gene TCRdb calls, TRBD1, cannot be checked with no DNA. The CDR3 totals 17 residues. Germline CDR1 is LNHNV and CDR2 is YYDKDF (reference sequence). CDR3 protein: CATSREGGRWGYNEQFF.

The chain couples TRBV12-3 or TRBV12-4 to TRBJ2-3; the TCRdb D gene call, TRBD2, has no DNA to confirm it. There are 16 residues in the CDR3. The CDR3 here is CASSPRGRGSTDTQYF.

The V call is TRBV19, the J call TRBJ2-1; the TCRdb call, TRBD2, lacks DNA for checking. The CDR3 totals 16 residues. CDR1 is LNHDA and CDR2 is SQIVND in the germline V gene (reference sequence). Here the CDR3 reads CASRSNPALAGNEQFF.

J is TRBJ2-5 and V is TRBV20-1; TCRdb picks TRBD2, but there is no DNA to check that call. Germline-derived CDR1 and CDR2 are DFQATT and SNEGSKA (reference sequence). This CDR3 region has 15 residues. The CDR3 region is CSARLLGLSQETQYF.

The CDR3 sequence: CASSPKGGTEAFF. V and J are TRBV7-3 and TRBJ1-1. The CDR3 totals 13 residues. CDR1 is SGHTA and CDR2 is FQGTGA in the germline V gene.

The chain is built from TRBV7-3 and TRBJ2-5; the D call of TRBD1 rests on TCRdb alone, since no DNA is present to check it. The CDR3 totals 17 residues. Per the germline V gene, CDR1 is SGHTA and CDR2 is FQGTGA. The CDR3 loop is CASSLKGRGVNQETQYF. Supplemented by reference TRBV7-3 and TRBJ2-5, the full variable domain reads GAGVSQTPSNKVTEKGKYVELRCDPISGHTALYWYRQSLGQGPEFLIYFQGTGAADDSGLPNDRFFAVRPEGSVSTLKIQRTERGDSAVYLCASSLKGRGVNQETQYFGPGTRLLVL.

The chain is built from TRBV7-6 and TRBJ2-1; as DNA is missing, the TRBD2 call by TCRdb cannot be tested. The germline CDR1 and CDR2 sequences are SGHVS and FNYEAQ. The CDR3 runs 16 residues. CDR3 amino acids: CASSTRQGSSYNEQFF.

V is TRBV24-1 and J is TRBJ2-7; the TRBD1 assignment by TCRdb is unverifiable without DNA. In germline, CDR1 is KGHDR, CDR2 SFDVKD. The CDR3 is 19 amino acids. The CDR3 sequence is CATSDRRQGRFEPPYEQYF.

CDR3 protein: CANSDGVISDTQYF. The genes are TRBV2 and TRBJ2-3. Per germline, CDR1 SNHLY and CDR2 FYNNEI. The CDR3 runs 14 residues.